Reported below is one T cell receptor beta chain. Profiled with immunoSEQ multiplex PCR; TCRdb holds only in-frame clones, not every one. Seen here are 20,000 to 25,000 clones, around nine tenths observed once, and the top ten hold about 1.1%. This record belongs to a study of T cell changes during pregnancy in multiple sclerosis. CDR3 size: 16 residues. V lost 6 bases, J lost 2 bases, and 7 bases stayed unmatched. Germline V CDR1 and CDR2: SGHTA, FQGNSA. Here the sequenced sample was CD4+ T cells from peripheral blood mononuclear cells, taken in the first trimester of pregnancy. The chain recombines TRBV7-2 with TRBJ2-3; 11 nucleotides agree with TRBD2. The TCR was taken from a female donor in good health, enrolled as a control in a pregnancy study. For the CDR3, the DNA is TGTGCCAGCAGTCCTACTAGCGGGGGCATCACAGATACGCAGTATTTT. Its translation is CASSPTSGGITDTQYF.